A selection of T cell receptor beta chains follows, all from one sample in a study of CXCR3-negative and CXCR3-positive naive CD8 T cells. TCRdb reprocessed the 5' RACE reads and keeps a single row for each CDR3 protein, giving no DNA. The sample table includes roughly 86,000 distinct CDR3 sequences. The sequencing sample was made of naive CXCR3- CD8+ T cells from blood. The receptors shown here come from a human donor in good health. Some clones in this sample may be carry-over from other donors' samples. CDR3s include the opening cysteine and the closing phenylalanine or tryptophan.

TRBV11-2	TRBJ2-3	CASTPPVSTDTQYF
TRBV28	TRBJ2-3	CASSSPRLTDTQYF
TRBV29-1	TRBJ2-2	CSVEEQGANTGELFF
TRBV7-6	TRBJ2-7	CASSLAVSYEQYF
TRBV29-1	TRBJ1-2	CSVEGTGANYGYTF
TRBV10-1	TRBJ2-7	CASSEGHGSYEQYF
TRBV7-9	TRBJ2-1	CASRAPGLAGDNEQFF
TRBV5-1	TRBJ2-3	CASSLAKTGSTDTQYF
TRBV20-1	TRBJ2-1	CSARPSGAYNEQFF
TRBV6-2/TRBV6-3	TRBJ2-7	CASSSGTGSEQYF
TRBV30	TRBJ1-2	CAWSVTAANGYTF
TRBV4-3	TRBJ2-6	CASSHRGGTGANVLTF
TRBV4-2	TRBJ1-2	CASSQRIGGYGYTF
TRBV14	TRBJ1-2	CASSRTEYHGYTF
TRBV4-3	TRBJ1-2	CASSQEAAADYGYTF
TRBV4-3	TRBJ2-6	CASSQGTVLSGANVLTF
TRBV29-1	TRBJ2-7	CSVVGGGAYEQYF
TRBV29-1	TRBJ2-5	CSVVLAGGPQETQYF
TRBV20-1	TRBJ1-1	CSARAGDTEAFF
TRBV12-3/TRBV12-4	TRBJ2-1	CASSWGNGNEQFF
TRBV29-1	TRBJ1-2	CSVGFAGRADGYTF